The clone carrying this T cell receptor beta chain has a count of ten or more. The sample originates from a study of Graves' ophthalmopathy and Graves' hyperthyroidism. The CDR3 sequence is 13 residues long. The germline gives CDR1 MNHEY, CDR2 SVGAGI. Trimming removed 0 bases at V and 3 bases at J, with 3 bases between. Beta-chain TCR CDR3 regions were amplified from RNA transcripts. First-round RT-PCR used HTBI primers; second-round multiplex PCR followed. TCRdb used MiXCR to reprocess the multiplex PCR reads, holding one entry per CDR3 protein. The sample holds over 500,000 distinct CDR3 sequences; 20% to 25% are singletons and the top ten take roughly 7.4%.

The clonotype originates from a woman under 30 with stable Graves' hyperthyroidism. Some clones in this sample may be carry-over from other donors' samples. This rearrangement joins TRBV6-5 to TRBJ1-5; D gene ambiguous. The material sequenced was peripheral blood. In DNA, the CDR3 is TGTGCCAGCAGTTACTCGGACAATCAGCCCCAGCATTTT. Translating gives CASSYSDNQPQHF.